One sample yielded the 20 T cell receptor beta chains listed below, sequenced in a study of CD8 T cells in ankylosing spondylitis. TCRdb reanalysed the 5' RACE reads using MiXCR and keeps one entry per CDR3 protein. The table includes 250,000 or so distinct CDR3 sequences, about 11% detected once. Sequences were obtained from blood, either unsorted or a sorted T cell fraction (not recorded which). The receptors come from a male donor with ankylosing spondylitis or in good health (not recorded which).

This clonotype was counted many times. CDR3 in DNA: TGTGCCAGCAGTTTTGTGGGAGGGTCACCCCTCCACTTT. Protein sequence: CASSFVGGSPLHF. V usage is TRBV12-3 or TRBV12-4 and J usage is TRBJ1-6; no definite D call. V lost 3 bases and J 10 bases, leaving 10 bases between the germline ends. CDR3 length equals 13 residues.

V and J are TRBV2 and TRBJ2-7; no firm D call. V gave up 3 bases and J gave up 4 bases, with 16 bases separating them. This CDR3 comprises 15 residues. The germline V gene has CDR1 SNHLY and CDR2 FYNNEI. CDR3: CASSDQIFFDYEQYF. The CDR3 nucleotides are TGTGCCAGCAGTGATCAGATCTTCTTTGATTACGAGCAGTACTTC.

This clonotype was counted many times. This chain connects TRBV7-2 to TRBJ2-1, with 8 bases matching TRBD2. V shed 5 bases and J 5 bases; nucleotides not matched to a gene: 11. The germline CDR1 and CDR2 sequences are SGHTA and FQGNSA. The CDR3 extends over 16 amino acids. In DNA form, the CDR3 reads TGTGCCAGCAGCCGCACTCGGGGGGGTATGAACAATGAGCAGTTCTTC. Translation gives CASSRTRGGMNNEQFF.

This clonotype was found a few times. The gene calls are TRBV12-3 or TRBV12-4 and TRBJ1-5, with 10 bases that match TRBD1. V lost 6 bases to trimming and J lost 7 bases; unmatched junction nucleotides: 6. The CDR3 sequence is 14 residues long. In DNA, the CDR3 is TGTGCCAGCAGCCTTGGACAGGGGGGACAGCCCCAGCATTTT. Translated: CASSLGQGGQPQHF.

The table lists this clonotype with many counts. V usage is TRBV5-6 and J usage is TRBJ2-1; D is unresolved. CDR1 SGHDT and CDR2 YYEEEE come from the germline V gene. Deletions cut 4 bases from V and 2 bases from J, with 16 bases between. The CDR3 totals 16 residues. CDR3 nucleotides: TGTGCCAGCAGCACCTTACAAGAACGGACCTACAATGAGCAGTTCTTC. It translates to CASSTLQERTYNEQFF. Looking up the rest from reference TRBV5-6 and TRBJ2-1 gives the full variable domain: DAGVTQSPTHLIKTRGQQVTLRCSPKSGHDTVSWYQQALGQGPQFIFQYYEEEERQRGNFPDRFSGHQFPNYSSELNVNALLLGDSALYLCASSTLQERTYNEQFFGPGTRLTVL.

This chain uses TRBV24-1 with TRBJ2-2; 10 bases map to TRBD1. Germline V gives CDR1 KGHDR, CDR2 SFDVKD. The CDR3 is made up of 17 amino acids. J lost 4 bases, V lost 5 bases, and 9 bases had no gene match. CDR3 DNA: TGTGCCACCAGTGCGGTGACAGGGGGCAAAGGCACCGGGGAGCTGTTTTTT. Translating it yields CATSAVTGGKGTGELFF.

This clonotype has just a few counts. In DNA, the CDR3 is TGTGCCAGCAGCTTGAAGGCTAGCGGGGGGGCAGGGGGTACGCAGTATTTT. Translating it yields CASSLKASGGAGGTQYF. The chain joins TRBV7-2 to TRBJ2-3, with TRBD2 matching 12 bases. Germline loops: CDR1 SGHTA, CDR2 FQGNSA. The CDR3 extends over 17 amino acids. J was trimmed by 8 bases and V by 3 bases; bases with no gene match: 12.

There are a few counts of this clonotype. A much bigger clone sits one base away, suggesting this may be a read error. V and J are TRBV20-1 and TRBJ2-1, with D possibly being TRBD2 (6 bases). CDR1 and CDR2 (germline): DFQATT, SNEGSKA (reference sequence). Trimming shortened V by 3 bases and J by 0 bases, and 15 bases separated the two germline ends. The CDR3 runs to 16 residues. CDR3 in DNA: TGCAGTGCTAGTAGTTCGGCCGGGGGCTCCTACAATGAGCAGTTCTTC. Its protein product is CSASSSAGGSYNEQFF.

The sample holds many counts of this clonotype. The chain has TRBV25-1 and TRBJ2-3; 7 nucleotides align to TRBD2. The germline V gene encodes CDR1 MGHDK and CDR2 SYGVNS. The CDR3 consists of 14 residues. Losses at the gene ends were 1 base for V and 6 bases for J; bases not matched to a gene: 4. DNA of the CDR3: TGTGCCAGCAGTGAATCGGGGGGAGGGGATACGCAGTATTTT. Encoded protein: CASSESGGGDTQYF.

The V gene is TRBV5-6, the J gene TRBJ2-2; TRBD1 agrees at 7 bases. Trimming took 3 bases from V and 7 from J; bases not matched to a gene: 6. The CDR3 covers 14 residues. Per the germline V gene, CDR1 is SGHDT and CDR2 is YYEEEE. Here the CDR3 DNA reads TGTGCCAGCAGCTCCACAGGGGTCGACGGGGAGCTGTTTTTT. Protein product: CASSSTGVDGELFF. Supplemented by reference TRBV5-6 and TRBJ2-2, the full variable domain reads DAGVTQSPTHLIKTRGQQVTLRCSPKSGHDTVSWYQQALGQGPQFIFQYYEEEERQRGNFPDRFSGHQFPNYSSELNVNALLLGDSALYLCASSSTGVDGELFFGEGSRLTVL.

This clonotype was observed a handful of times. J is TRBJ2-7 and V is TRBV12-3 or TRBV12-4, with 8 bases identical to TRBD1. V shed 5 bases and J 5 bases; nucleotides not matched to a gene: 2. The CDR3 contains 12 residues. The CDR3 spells CASSGQGHEQYF. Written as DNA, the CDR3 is TGTGCCAGCAGTGGACAGGGCCACGAGCAGTACTTC.

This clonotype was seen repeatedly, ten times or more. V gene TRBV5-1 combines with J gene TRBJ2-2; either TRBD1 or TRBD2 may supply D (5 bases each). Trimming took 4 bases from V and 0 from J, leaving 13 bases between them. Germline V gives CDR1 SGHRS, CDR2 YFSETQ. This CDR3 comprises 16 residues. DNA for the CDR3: TGCGCCAGCAGCCCCCGGGACCGACCGAACACCGGGGAGCTGTTTTTT. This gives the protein CASSPRDRPNTGELFF. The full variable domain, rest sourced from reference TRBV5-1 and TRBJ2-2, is KAGVTQTPRYLIKTRGQQVTLSCSPISGHRSVSWYQQTPGQGLQFLFEYFSETQRNKGNFPGRFSGRQFSNSRSEMNVSTLELGDSALYLCASSPRDRPNTGELFFGEGSRLTVL.

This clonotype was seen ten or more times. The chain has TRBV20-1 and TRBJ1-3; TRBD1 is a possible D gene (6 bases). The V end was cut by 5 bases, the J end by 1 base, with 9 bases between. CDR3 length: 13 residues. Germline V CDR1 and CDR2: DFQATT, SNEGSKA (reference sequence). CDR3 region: CSAVTGSGNTIYF. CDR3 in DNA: TGCAGTGCTGTTACAGGGTCTGGAAACACCATATATTTT.

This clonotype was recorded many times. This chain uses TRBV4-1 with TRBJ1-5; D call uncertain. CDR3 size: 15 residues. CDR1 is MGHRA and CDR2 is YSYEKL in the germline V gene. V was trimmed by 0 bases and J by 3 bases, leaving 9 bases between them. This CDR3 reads CASSQEGRLNQPQHF. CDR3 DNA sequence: TGCGCCAGCAGCCAAGAGGGGAGGCTCAATCAGCCCCAGCATTTT.

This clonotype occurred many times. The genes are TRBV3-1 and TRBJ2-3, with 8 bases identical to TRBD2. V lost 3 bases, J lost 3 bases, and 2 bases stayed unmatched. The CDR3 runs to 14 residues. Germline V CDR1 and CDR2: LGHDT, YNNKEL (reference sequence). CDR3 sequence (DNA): TGTGCCAGCAGCCAGGGACTAGTGACAGATACGCAGTATTTT. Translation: CASSQGLVTDTQYF.

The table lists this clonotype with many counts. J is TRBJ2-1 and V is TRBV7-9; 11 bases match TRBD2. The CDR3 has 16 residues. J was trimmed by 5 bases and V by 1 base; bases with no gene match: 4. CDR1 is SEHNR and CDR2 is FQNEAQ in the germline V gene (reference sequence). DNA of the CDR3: TGTGCCAGCAGCTTAGTAGGGGGACTAGCGGACAATGAGCAGTTCTTC. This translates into CASSLVGGLADNEQFF.

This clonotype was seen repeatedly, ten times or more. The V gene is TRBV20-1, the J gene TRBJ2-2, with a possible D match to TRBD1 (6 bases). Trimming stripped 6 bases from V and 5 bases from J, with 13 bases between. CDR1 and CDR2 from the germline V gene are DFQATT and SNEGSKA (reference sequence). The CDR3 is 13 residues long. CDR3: CSAPHGTTGELFF. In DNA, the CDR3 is TGCAGTGCGCCCCATGGGACAACCGGGGAGCTGTTTTTT.

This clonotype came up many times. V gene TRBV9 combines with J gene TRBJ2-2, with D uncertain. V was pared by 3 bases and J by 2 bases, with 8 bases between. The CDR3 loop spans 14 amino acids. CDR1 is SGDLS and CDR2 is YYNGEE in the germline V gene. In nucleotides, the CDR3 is TGTGCCAGCAGCGCCCCTCACAACACCGGGGAGCTGTTTTTT. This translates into CASSAPHNTGELFF.

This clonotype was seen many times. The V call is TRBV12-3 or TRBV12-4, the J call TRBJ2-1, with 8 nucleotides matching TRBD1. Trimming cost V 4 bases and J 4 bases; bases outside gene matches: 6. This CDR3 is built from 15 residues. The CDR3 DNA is TGTGCCAGCAGTTCTCGGGACAGGATGTACAATGAGCAGTTCTTC. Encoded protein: CASSSRDRMYNEQFF.

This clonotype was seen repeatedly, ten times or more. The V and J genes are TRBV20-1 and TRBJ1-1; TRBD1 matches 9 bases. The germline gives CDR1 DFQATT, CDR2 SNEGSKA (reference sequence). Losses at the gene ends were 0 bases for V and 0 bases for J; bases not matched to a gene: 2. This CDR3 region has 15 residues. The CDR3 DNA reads TGCAGTGCTAGAGATACAGGGGGCGTGAACACTGAAGCTTTCTTT. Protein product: CSARDTGGVNTEAFF.